The sequence of this TCR beta chain was determined in a study of blood T cell repertoires in COVID-19 (dated by TCRdb to 2020 to 2021). About the study as a whole: Samples covering the acute and convalescent phases of COVID-19 were provided by collaborators in the United States, Italy and Spain. The prospective study material was composed of cDNA or gDNA derived from T cells, B-cell-depleted T cells, or PBMCs. Subjects who had been exposed to COVID-19, were actively infected with it, or had recovered from it provided the deeply sampled blood TCRbeta repertoires that made up the dataset. The repertoires were released in a freely available public database intended as a resource for research on the immune response to SARS-CoV-2. Samples came from the ongoing ImmuneRACE study (first 160 participants) plus 1,254 subjects from 6 global collaborators. Sample metadata almost always included a de-identified subject ID, COVID-19 status, age in years and sex. Where HLA class I and class II types were available, the types were taken from metadata supplied by the sample provider, not from assay-based typing.

About this clone itself: The antigen it recognizes is unknown. No base qualities exist here, and no much larger clone lies one base off it.

TCRbeta CDR3 regions were amplified from genomic DNA using the immunoSEQ Assay, a bias-controlled multiplex PCR. In the source study's methods: The number of nucleated cells in each sample was estimated by amplification of reference gene primers within the assay. To quantify the absolute abundance of each unique TCRbeta CDR3 rearrangement, sequence reads were collapsed and filtered. For each sample, productive Simpson clonality was calculated as the square root of Simpson's diversity index over productive rearrangements. The immuneACCESS repertoire file appears here via TCRdb, limited to in-frame rearrangements. These files lack a portion of the clones; in checked studies, under half of the deficit traces to unresolved V genes, and the cause of the others is not known. For V, J and clone size, that table is used; D and trimming come from the DNA. For this sample the table gives approximately 130,000 clones, of which 86% were detected only once. Jointly, the top ten make up about 2.5% of the sample.

Enrolling through a virtual design, the prospective study's participants ranged in age from roughly 18 to 89 years and lived across 20 to 25 United States geographic areas. In the prospective study, cohorts were assigned on the basis of participant-reported clinical history obtained from a screening survey and a study questionnaire. For ImmuneRACE Cohort 3, a participant was defined as recovered based on two consecutive negative NP/OP PCR tests, clearance by a healthcare professional, or resolution of symptoms. Mobile phlebotomists in the prospective study collected whole blood, serum and a nasopharyngeal or oropharyngeal swab from every participant. Over a roughly 2-month period, participants in the prospective study had the option of providing additional blood draws and questionnaires. Prospective study blood samples were shipped either frozen or at room temperature before DNA extraction. Study-wide conclusions, independent of this receptor: The amount of clinical and demographic metadata varied by source and participant and was provided uncurated.

V is shortened by 0 bases, J by 5 bases, and the region joining them spans 8 bases. As encoded in the germline V gene, CDR1 is SGHRS while CDR2 is YFSETQ. Taken from cysteine to phenylalanine, the CDR3 has 13 residues. Left in the record is the CDR3 DNA by itself, 39 bases read in frame from the first base. Specimen: PBMCs or T cells enriched from blood (not recorded which). The sequence was collected from a woman between 45 and 65 years old who had recovered from COVID-19. This sequence uses TRBV5-1 and TRBJ1-1, with the D segment identity uncertain. The CDR3 region has the sequence CASSLEVRTEAFF. The DNA sequence follows: TGCGCCAGCAGCTTGGAGGTCAGGACTGAAGCTTTCTTT.